These 3 T cell receptor beta chains were sequenced from one sample in a study of type 1 regulatory T cells. TCRdb reprocessed the reads via MiXCR and lists one record per CDR3 protein. The sample carries roughly 71,000 distinct CDR3 sequences, 20% recorded once. Findings of the study overall: Compared with non-Tr1 cells, Tr1 cells showed a narrower TCR repertoire.

These receptors' antigens are unknown. Sample: cultured type 1 regulatory T (Tr1) cells, either the whole culture or a sorted fraction (not recorded which). Receptor source: a human donor in good health.

This chain connects TRBV28 to TRBJ1-4; D is unresolved. CDR1 MDHEN and CDR2 SYDVKM come from the germline V gene. Trimming took off 5 bases at V and 0 bases at J, with 10 bases between the two ends. This CDR3 is 15 amino acids long. This CDR3 is CASSRPLATNEKLFF. Here the CDR3 DNA reads TGTGCCAGCAGTCGGCCCCTTGCAACTAATGAAAAACTGTTTTTT. Complete variable domain (other parts from reference TRBV28 and TRBJ1-4): DVKVTQSSRYLVKRTGEKVFLECVQDMDHENMFWYRQDPGLGLRLIYFSYDVKMKEKGDIPEGYSVSREKKERFSLILESASTNQTSMYLCASSRPLATNEKLFFGSGTQLSVL.

This clonotype was recorded many times. The rearrangement uses TRBV12-3 or TRBV12-4 and TRBJ2-5; D is perhaps TRBD1 or TRBD2 (5 bases each). This CDR3 is built from 14 residues. Trimming took 5 bases from V and 2 from J, leaving 12 bases between them. The CDR3 DNA sequence: TGTGCCAGCAGTCCGGGACCACTACAAGAGACCCAGTACTTC. This sequence encodes CASSPGPLQETQYF.

This clonotype has ten or more counts. The chain recombines TRBV20-1 with TRBJ2-2; 10 bases map to TRBD2. Germline V gene data show CDR1 as DFQATT and CDR2 as SNEGSKA (reference sequence). The CDR3 consists of 16 residues. Losses at the gene ends were 1 base for V and 6 bases for J; bases not matched to a gene: 8. DNA for the CDR3: TGCAGTGCTAGAGGGGCATTCGGGACTAGCGCCGGGGAGCTGTTTTTT. Its protein product is CSARGAFGTSAGELFF.